The TCR beta chain described here comes from a study of CD8+CD57+ T cells in acquired aplastic anemia. In the study overall: Sorted CD4+ plus CD8+ cells gave DNA averaging around 3 ug.

Genomic DNA provided the template from which TCR beta VDJ and CDR3 profiles were obtained. TCRdb reanalysed the reads using MiXCR and keeps one entry per CDR3 protein. The sample lists approximately 170,000 distinct CDR3 sequences; about three fifths were seen once. With 3 bases removed from V and 2 bases from J, the gap between germline ends came to 10 bases. The germline V gene encodes CDR1 LNHDA and CDR2 SQIVND (reference sequence). The CDR3 spans 14 residues. Study-level findings and limits: CD8+ Simpson's diversity did not differ significantly between patients and controls. Roughly 31 CD8+ CDR3 sequences occurred in both the patients and the controls.

As concerns this clonotype: Its antigen is as yet unknown.

The TCR was taken from a human donor in good health. Input material: sorted CD4+, CD8+, or CD8+CD57+ T cells (not recorded which) from PBMCs. The chain links TRBV19 to TRBJ1-2; no reliable D call. Here the CDR3 DNA reads TGTGCCAGTAGTATGCTATCTGACAACTATGGCTACACCTTC. The encoded protein is CASSMLSDNYGYTF.